What follows are 13 T cell receptor beta chains derived from one specimen sequenced in a study of beta chain features in type 1 diabetes. Investigators reverse transcribed all isolated RNA, so they sequenced expressed TCRB transcripts. Clones were sequenced by immunoSEQ multiplex PCR, and TCRdb holds only the in-frame ones, with some missing. Here the sample spans under 150,000 clones, 6% to 7.5% being singletons. The sequenced sample consisted of central memory CD4+ T cells from blood. These receptors all come from a woman aged 25 to 39 in good health.

This clone was recorded many times. The chain employs TRBV28 and TRBJ2-1, with D perhaps TRBD2 (5 bases). Germline V lookup: CDR1 MDHEN, CDR2 SYDVKM. There are 15 residues in the CDR3. V was pared by 3 bases and J by 1 base, with 10 bases between. CDR3 sequence: CASSLAGWSYNEQFF. The CDR3 DNA follows: TGTGCCAGCAGTTTGGCGGGTTGGTCCTACAATGAGCAGTTCTTC.

This clone has only a few counts. The rearrangement uses TRBV21-1 and TRBJ2-5; the table's D call, TRBD2, was not checked against the DNA. TRBV21-1 is a known pseudogene. CDR3 length equals 14 residues. DNA of the CDR3: TGTGCCAGCAGCAAAGTGAGGGAGGGAGAGACCCAGTACTTC. As protein: CASSKVREGETQYF.

This clone came up a few times. This sequence joins TRBV18 and TRBJ1-5, with unresolved D. Germline-derived CDR1 and CDR2 are KGHSH and LQKENI. Trimming cost V 2 bases and J 3 bases, with 11 bases left between them. The CDR3 is 15 residues long. The CDR3 DNA reads TGTGCCAGCTCACCAATGGTCGGGAACAATCAGCCCCAGCATTTT. Translating gives CASSPMVGNNQPQHF.

The chain couples TRBV7-2 to TRBJ2-3, with TRBD1 as a possible D gene (6 bases). Trimming removed 2 bases from V and 4 bases from J, with 13 bases in between. The CDR3 totals 15 residues. Germline CDR1 and CDR2: SGHTA and FQGNSA. CDR3 amino acids: CASSLNGPGADTQYF. The CDR3 bases are TGTGCCAGCAGCTTAAACGGTCCAGGGGCAGATACGCAGTATTTT.

This clone occurred a few times. The chain recombines TRBV7-8 with TRBJ2-7; D is possibly TRBD1 (5 bases). Trimming took off 4 bases at V and 5 bases at J, with 12 bases between the two ends. The CDR3 runs to 13 residues. Germline lookup yields CDR1 SGHVS and CDR2 FQNEAQ. CDR3 DNA: TGTGCCAGCAGCTCTGGCAGGGCTAACGAGCAGTACTTC. It is translated as CASSSGRANEQYF.

This clone was seen a few times. The rearrangement uses TRBV30 and TRBJ2-2, with D maybe TRBD1 (5 bases). The CDR3 runs to 12 residues. CDR1 is GTSNPN and CDR2 is SVGIG in the germline V gene (reference sequence). V dropped 5 bases and J dropped 6 bases, with 10 bases sitting between them. The CDR3 sequence is CAWGADSGELFF. In DNA form, the CDR3 reads TGTGCCTGGGGGGCAGACTCCGGGGAGCTGTTTTTT.

This clone was detected many times. The genes are TRBV6-6 and TRBJ1-2; D gene ambiguous. The length of the CDR3 is 11 residues. Trimming stripped 7 bases from V and 7 bases from J, with 10 bases between. Germline lookup yields CDR1 MNHNY and CDR2 SVGAGI (reference sequence). CDR3 region: CASMEGGGYTF. For the CDR3, the DNA is TGTGCCAGCATGGAGGGTGGTGGCTACACCTTC.

The genes are TRBV5-1 and TRBJ2-3; 15 bases are a match to TRBD2. The germline V gene encodes CDR1 SGHRS and CDR2 YFSETQ. CDR3 length: 17 amino acids. The V and J ends lost 2 bases and 6 bases, in that order; junction bases with no gene match: 7. CDR3 in DNA: TGCGCCAGCAGCTTTGGACTAGCGGGAGGGCCGAGGGATACGCAGTATTTT. Translating it yields CASSFGLAGGPRDTQYF.

The chain carries TRBV7-8 and TRBJ2-2; 9 bases are shared with TRBD1. Germline CDR1 SGHVS, CDR2 FQNEAQ. The CDR3 totals 15 residues. Trimming cost V 6 bases and J 4 bases; bases outside gene matches: 6. CDR3 coding DNA: TGTGCCAGCAGTCAAGGACAGGGGACCACCGGGGAGCTGTTTTTT. Protein product: CASSQGQGTTGELFF.

The chain uses TRBV10-3 and TRBJ2-3, with 8 bases fitting TRBD2. The CDR3 covers 16 residues. V lost 7 bases, J lost 1 base, and 10 bases stayed unmatched. Germline loops: CDR1 ENHRY, CDR2 SYGVKD. CDR3 DNA: TGTGCCATCACGAGGGGACTAGTCGCAGGCACAGATACGCAGTATTTT. Protein: CAITRGLVAGTDTQYF.

This clone was seen a handful of times. The chain combines TRBV7-3 with TRBJ2-1; D is perhaps TRBD1 (6 bases). Germline-derived CDR1 and CDR2 are SGHTA and FQGTGA. V lost 6 bases, J lost 0 bases, and 15 bases lay in between. This CDR3 comprises 16 residues. CDR3 DNA: TGTGCCAGCAGAATAACAGGGACGACCTCCTACAATGAGCAGTTCTTC. Its protein is CASRITGTTSYNEQFF.

The rearrangement joins TRBV7-8 to TRBJ2-3; TRBD1 matches at 9 bases. CDR3 length equals 14 residues. The junction had 5 bases not matched to a gene; V was cut back by 4 bases and J by 6 bases. Germline V gives CDR1 SGHVS, CDR2 FQNEAQ. CDR3 loop: CASSWGQGSDTQYF. The CDR3, as DNA: TGTGCCAGCAGCTGGGGACAGGGATCGGATACGCAGTATTTT.

This clone was seen only a few times. V is TRBV18 and J is TRBJ2-3; D may be TRBD1 (6 bases). CDR1 is KGHSH and CDR2 is LQKENI in the germline V gene. Trimming pared 3 bases from V and 2 bases from J, leaving 12 bases between. The length of the CDR3 is 15 residues. The CDR3 sequence is CASSPEQGNTDTQYF. In DNA form, the CDR3 reads TGTGCCAGCTCACCTGAACAGGGAAACACAGATACGCAGTATTTT.